The 24 T cell receptor beta chains below were found in one sample sequenced in a study of CD8 T cells in Susac syndrome. cDNA came from 0.5 to 1 ug RNA primed by random hexamers. TCRdb reanalysed the immunoSEQ multiplex PCR reads using MiXCR and keeps one entry per CDR3 protein. The table records approximately 120,000 distinct CDR3 sequences, 85% to 95% of them present only once. Sequences were obtained from CD8+ T cells from PBMCs. Source of these receptors: a human donor in good health.

CDR3 DNA sequence: TGTGCCAGCTCACCACCGGCCCGAGGCTACACCTTC. Its translation is CASSPPARGYTF. The chain combines TRBV18 with TRBJ1-2; D is undetermined. Trimming shortened V by 0 bases and J by 8 bases, and 7 bases separated the two germline ends. The germline CDR1 and CDR2 sequences are KGHSH and LQKENI. The CDR3 consists of 12 residues.

V and J are TRBV5-1 and TRBJ2-7; no clear D. The germline V and J ends were trimmed by 0 bases and 0 bases, with 7 bases remaining between them. The germline CDR1 and CDR2 sequences are SGHRS and YFSETQ. This CDR3 contains 14 residues. DNA for the CDR3: TGCGCCAGCAGCTTGGGACGTAGCTCCTACGAGCAGTACTTC. Residues: CASSLGRSSYEQYF. The complete variable domain, with remaining parts taken from reference TRBV5-1 and TRBJ2-7, reads KAGVTQTPRYLIKTRGQQVTLSCSPISGHRSVSWYQQTPGQGLQFLFEYFSETQRNKGNFPGRFSGRQFSNSRSEMNVSTLELGDSALYLCASSLGRSSYEQYFGPGTRLTVT.

This clonotype turned up a few times. This rearrangement joins TRBV18 to TRBJ2-5; 7 bases agree with TRBD2. V lost 4 bases, J lost 2 bases, and 4 bases stayed unmatched. Per germline, CDR1 KGHSH and CDR2 LQKENI. The CDR3 runs to 14 residues. CDR3 in amino acids: CASSLGLRQETQYF. The CDR3 DNA reads TGTGCCAGCTCACTGGGACTAAGGCAAGAGACCCAGTACTTC.

This chain connects TRBV5-4 to TRBJ2-7, with D unresolved. The CDR3 loop spans 16 amino acids. Between the trimmed V and J ends, which lost 3 bases and 7 bases, there was a span of 23 bases. The germline gives CDR1 SGHNT, CDR2 YYREEE (reference sequence). The CDR3 sequence: CASSSYLSQSPSEQYF. In nucleotides, the CDR3 is TGTGCCAGCAGCTCCTACCTGTCCCAGTCCCCTAGTGAGCAGTACTTC.

The chain is built from TRBV5-1 and TRBJ2-7; no clear D gene. The CDR3 is made up of 11 amino acids. CDR1 and CDR2 (germline): SGHRS, YFSETQ. Trimming cost V 0 bases and J 5 bases, with 3 bases left between them. The CDR3, as DNA: TGCGCCAGCAGCTTGGAAGACGAGCAGTACTTC. Translated, it gives CASSLEDEQYF.

J is TRBJ2-1 and V is TRBV7-2; TRBD2 matches at 8 bases. Unmatched junction bases numbered 4, after V lost 1 base and J lost 5 bases. Germline lookup yields CDR1 SGHTA and CDR2 FQGNSA. CDR3 length: 15 residues. Here the CDR3 reads CASSLDPGGHNEQFF. CDR3 bases: TGTGCCAGCAGCTTAGATCCGGGGGGGCACAATGAGCAGTTCTTC. The whole variable domain, remainder taken from reference TRBV7-2 and TRBJ2-1, is GAGVSQSPSNKVTEKGKDVELRCDPISGHTALYWYRQSLGQGLEFLIYFQGNSAPDKSGLPSDRFSAERTGGSVSTLTIQRTQQEDSAVYLCASSLDPGGHNEQFFGPGTRLTVL.

The chain uses TRBV29-1 and TRBJ1-1; D is possibly TRBD1 (5 bases). Germline lookup yields CDR1 SQVTM and CDR2 ANQGSEA. This CDR3 is 12 amino acids long. V shed 1 base and J shed 9 bases, with 12 bases lying between them. The CDR3 here is CSVEARQFKAFF. For the CDR3, the DNA is TGCAGCGTTGAAGCCAGACAGTTTAAAGCTTTCTTT. Looking up the rest from reference TRBV29-1 and TRBJ1-1 gives the full variable domain: SAVISQKPSRDICQRGTSLTIQCQVDSQVTMMFWYRQQPGQSLTLIATANQGSEATYESGFVIDKFPISRPNLTFSTLTVSNMSPEDSSIYLCSVEARQFKAFFGQGTRLTVV.

The genes are TRBV20-1 and TRBJ1-3; unclear D gene. Germline CDR1 is DFQATT and CDR2 is SNEGSKA (reference sequence). The CDR3 totals 22 residues. Trimming left V 0 bases short and J 0 bases short, with 30 bases between. The CDR3: CSARDSLRGGATRGDSGNTIYF. CDR3 sequence (DNA): TGCAGTGCTAGAGACTCCTTACGGGGAGGCGCCACGCGGGGAGACTCTGGAAACACCATATATTTT.

This rearrangement joins TRBV18 to TRBJ1-5; 10 nucleotides align to TRBD1. The V segment lost 5 bases and the J segment 6 bases; nucleotides outside the gene matches: 7. The CDR3 length is 15 residues. Per the germline V gene, CDR1 is KGHSH and CDR2 is LQKENI. The CDR3 protein is CASSEGTGVSQPQHF. CDR3 bases: TGTGCCAGCTCAGAAGGGACAGGGGTCTCTCAGCCCCAGCATTTT.

This chain links TRBV7-2 with TRBJ2-1; D is unresolved. The germline V gene encodes CDR1 SGHTA and CDR2 FQGNSA. The CDR3 has 15 residues. The V gene lost 5 bases and the J gene lost 5 bases, with 16 bases spanning the gap. The CDR3 sequence is CASSPWVEQHNEQFF. DNA of the CDR3: TGTGCCAGCAGCCCGTGGGTCGAACAGCACAATGAGCAGTTCTTC.

This chain joins TRBV7-9 and TRBJ2-3; D not certain. The V end lost 3 bases, the J end lost 2 bases, and 9 bases lay between the germline ends. The CDR3 sequence is 14 residues long. Germline lookup yields CDR1 SEHNR and CDR2 FQNEAQ (reference sequence). CDR3: CASSFSTNTDTQYF. The CDR3 bases are TGTGCCAGCAGCTTTTCGACAAACACAGATACGCAGTATTTT.

The chain uses TRBV7-2 and TRBJ1-1; maybe TRBD1 (6 bases). Germline values: CDR1 SGHTA, CDR2 FQGNSA. V was pared by 1 base and J by 1 base, with 10 bases between. There are 15 residues in the CDR3. The CDR3 loop is CASSLVGGGNTEAFF. CDR3 DNA sequence: TGTGCCAGCAGCTTAGTGGGAGGGGGGAACACTGAAGCTTTCTTT.

The chain is built from TRBV5-5 and TRBJ1-5; D not certain. The germline V and J ends were trimmed by 1 base and 1 base, with 9 bases remaining between them. Per the germline V gene, CDR1 is SGHKS and CDR2 is YYEKEE (reference sequence). The CDR3 is 15 residues long. The CDR3 DNA is TGTGCCAGCAGCTTGAGGCACGAGAGCAATCAGCCCCAGCATTTT. This codes for CASSLRHESNQPQHF.

The rearrangement uses TRBV7-6 and TRBJ2-1; 14 bases agree with TRBD2. CDR1 is SGHVS and CDR2 is FNYEAQ in the germline V gene. The junction had 12 bases not matched to a gene; V was cut back by 5 bases and J by 0 bases. This CDR3 comprises 20 residues. The CDR3, as DNA: TGTGCCAGCAGCGGTCACCCGGGACTAGCGGGAGAGTACTCCTACAATGAGCAGTTCTTC. It specifies CASSGHPGLAGEYSYNEQFF.

The chain links TRBV5-1 to TRBJ1-2; possible D gene TRBD1, 5 bases. Trimming took 3 bases from V and 2 from J, leaving 17 bases between them. Germline V gives CDR1 SGHRS, CDR2 YFSETQ. The CDR3 totals 16 residues. CDR3: CASSSYGGSGNYGYTF. DNA of the CDR3: TGCGCCAGCAGCTCATACGGGGGGTCCGGGAACTATGGCTACACCTTC.

The chain combines TRBV5-6 with TRBJ1-5, with TRBD1 matching 7 bases. V lost 4 bases, J lost 0 bases, and 7 bases stayed unmatched. The CDR3 spans 16 residues. Germline CDR1 and CDR2: SGHDT and YYEEEE. The CDR3 here is CASSAKQGNSNQPQHF. CDR3 in DNA: TGTGCCAGCAGCGCCAAACAGGGGAATAGCAATCAGCCCCAGCATTTT. Full variable domain (remainder filled in from reference TRBV5-6 and TRBJ1-5): DAGVTQSPTHLIKTRGQQVTLRCSPKSGHDTVSWYQQALGQGPQFIFQYYEEEERQRGNFPDRFSGHQFPNYSSELNVNALLLGDSALYLCASSAKQGNSNQPQHFGDGTRLSIL.

This sequence joins TRBV29-1 and TRBJ1-5; TRBD1 matches 9 bases. The CDR3 is made up of 14 amino acids. V lost 6 bases to trimming and J lost 0 bases; unmatched junction nucleotides: 3. Germline V gives CDR1 SQVTM, CDR2 ANQGSEA. CDR3 loop: CSVTTGGSNQPQHF. The CDR3 DNA sequence: TGCAGCGTGACGACAGGGGGTAGCAATCAGCCCCAGCATTTT.

J is TRBJ2-7 and V is TRBV5-1; D call uncertain. This CDR3 region has 14 residues. CDR1 is SGHRS, CDR2 YFSETQ, per germline. V lost 0 bases to trimming and J lost 0 bases, with 7 bases between them. The CDR3 coding sequence is TGCGCCAGCAGCTTGGCTCGGATCTCCTACGAGCAGTACTTC. The encoded protein is CASSLARISYEQYF. Based on the CDR3 plus reference TRBV5-1 and TRBJ2-7, the full variable domain is KAGVTQTPRYLIKTRGQQVTLSCSPISGHRSVSWYQQTPGQGLQFLFEYFSETQRNKGNFPGRFSGRQFSNSRSEMNVSTLELGDSALYLCASSLARISYEQYFGPGTRLTVT.

The chain recombines TRBV6-2 or TRBV6-3 with TRBJ1-1; D remains ambiguous. V was cut by 3 bases and J by 1 base, with 12 bases left in between. The CDR3 length is 15 residues. Germline V gene data show CDR1 as MNHEY and CDR2 as SVGEGT. The CDR3 reads CASSYLPGSNTEAFF. In nucleotides, the CDR3 is TGTGCCAGCAGTTATCTTCCCGGGTCGAACACTGAAGCTTTCTTT.

This chain joins TRBV7-2 and TRBJ2-7; TRBD1 aligns across 9 bases. Germline CDR1 and CDR2: SGHTA and FQGNSA. The junction had 6 bases not matched to a gene; V was cut back by 4 bases and J by 8 bases. There are 13 residues in the CDR3. The CDR3 sequence: CASSSGGQGKQYF. The CDR3 coding sequence is TGTGCCAGCAGCTCTGGGGGACAGGGCAAGCAGTACTTC.

V gene TRBV7-9 combines with J gene TRBJ1-1, with TRBD1 identical over 9 bases. The V and J ends lost 5 bases and 4 bases, in that order; junction bases with no gene match: 8. CDR1 is SEHNR and CDR2 is FQNEAQ in the germline V gene (reference sequence). The CDR3 is 15 residues long. CDR3 in DNA: TGTGCCAGCAGCCCACAGGGGGGACAGGGCACTGAAGCTTTCTTT. Protein product: CASSPQGGQGTEAFF.

The V call is TRBV29-1, the J call TRBJ2-1; no reliable D call. Germline V gives CDR1 SQVTM, CDR2 ANQGSEA. The CDR3 totals 16 residues. Trimming left V 5 bases short and J 4 bases short, with 21 bases between. CDR3 amino acids: CSVQGPQSGFYNEQFF. For the CDR3, the DNA is TGCAGCGTTCAAGGTCCACAGTCGGGTTTTTACAATGAGCAGTTCTTC.

The V and J genes are TRBV2 and TRBJ2-7; weak D call: TRBD2 (5 bases). Per the germline V gene, CDR1 is SNHLY and CDR2 is FYNNEI. The CDR3 length is 14 residues. Deletions cut 4 bases from V and 2 bases from J, with 12 bases between. The CDR3 nucleotides read TGTGCCAGCAGTGCAGGACTCGCACCCTACGAGCAGTACTTC. This gives the protein CASSAGLAPYEQYF.

The genes are TRBV10-3 and TRBJ2-7; 11 bases are shared with TRBD2. The V and J ends lost 3 bases and 0 bases, in that order; junction bases with no gene match: 10. Germline-derived CDR1 and CDR2 are ENHRY and SYGVKD. The CDR3 is made up of 18 amino acids. DNA of the CDR3: TGTGCCATCAGTGATAAGGGTAGCGGGGGGGCCAACTCCTACGAGCAGTACTTC. It specifies CAISDKGSGGANSYEQYF.